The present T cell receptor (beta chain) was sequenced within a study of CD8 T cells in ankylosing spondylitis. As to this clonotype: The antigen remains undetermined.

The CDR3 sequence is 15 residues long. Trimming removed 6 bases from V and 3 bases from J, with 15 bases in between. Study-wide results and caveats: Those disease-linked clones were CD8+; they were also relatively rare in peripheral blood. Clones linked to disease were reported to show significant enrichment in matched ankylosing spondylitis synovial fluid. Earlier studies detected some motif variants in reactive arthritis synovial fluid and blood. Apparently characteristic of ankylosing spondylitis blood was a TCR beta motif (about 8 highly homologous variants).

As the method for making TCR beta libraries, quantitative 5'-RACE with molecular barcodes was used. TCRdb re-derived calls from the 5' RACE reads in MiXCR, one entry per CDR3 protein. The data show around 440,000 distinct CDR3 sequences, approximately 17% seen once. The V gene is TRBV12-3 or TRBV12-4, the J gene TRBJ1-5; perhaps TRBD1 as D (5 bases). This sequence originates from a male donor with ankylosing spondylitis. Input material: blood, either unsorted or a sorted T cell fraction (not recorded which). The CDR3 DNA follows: TGTGCCAGCAGCCTAGCAGGGTCCCCCAATCAGCCCCAGCATTTT. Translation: CASSLAGSPNQPQHF.